Below, 5 T cell receptor beta chains from the same sample are listed, as sequenced in a study of identical twins. MiXCR, applied by TCRdb to the 5' RACE reads, yields one record per CDR3 protein. Here the sample spans roughly 220,000 distinct CDR3 sequences, under 8.5% being singletons. These data were also reused for a study on T cells expressing NK-cell markers.

The sequenced sample was CD8+ T cells sorted from blood. Source of these receptors: a woman between 18 and 29 years old in good health.

As to this clonotype: Its ends do not fully match the called genes, so a read error is possible. The CDR3 DNA sequence: TGTGCGAGCAGTTACTCGCGGCGGCAGAACACCGGGGAGCTGTTTTTT. Translation: CASSYSRRQNTGELFF. V is TRBV6-5 and J is TRBJ2-2; no firm D call. This CDR3 is built from 16 residues. The germline gives CDR1 MNHEY, CDR2 SVGAGI.

This clonotype was observed a few times. The gene calls are TRBV10-3 and TRBJ2-7; TRBD1 agrees at 8 bases. The CDR3 totals 15 residues. Trimming at V came to 4 bases and at J to 6 bases, leaving 11 bases not matched to a gene. In germline, CDR1 is ENHRY, CDR2 SYGVKD. Here the CDR3 reads CAISGDLTGVIEQYF. CDR3 DNA sequence: TGTGCCATCAGTGGGGACCTGACAGGGGTGATCGAGCAGTACTTC.

This clonotype was detected only a few times. The chain combines TRBV3-1 with TRBJ1-1, with no clear D. The CDR3 extends over 13 amino acids. The V gene lost 1 base and the J gene lost 1 base, with 4 bases spanning the gap. The germline CDR1 and CDR2 sequences are LGHDT and YNNKEL (reference sequence). CDR3 nucleotides: TGTGCCAGCAGCCAAGGTCAGAACACTGAAGCTTTCTTT. Translation: CASSQGQNTEAFF.

The rearrangement joins TRBV14 to TRBJ2-1, with 11 bases lining up with TRBD1. CDR3 size: 16 residues. V trimming: 3 bases; J trimming: 3 bases; junction bases outside the gene matches: 4. Per germline, CDR1 SGHDN and CDR2 FVKESK. In DNA, the CDR3 is TGTGCCAGCAGCCACCCCGGGACAGGGGGCTACAATGAGCAGTTCTTC. This encodes CASSHPGTGGYNEQFF. Full variable domain (outside the CDR3, taken from reference TRBV14 and TRBJ2-1): EAGVTQFPSHSVIEKGQTVTLRCDPISGHDNLYWYRRVMGKEIKFLLHFVKESKQDESGMPNNRFLAERTGGTYSTLKVQPAELEDSGVYFCASSHPGTGGYNEQFFGPGTRLTVL.

This chain connects TRBV4-1 to TRBJ1-1; possibly TRBD1 for D (5 bases). The CDR3 runs 15 residues. Between the trimmed V and J ends, which lost 6 bases and 2 bases, there was a span of 16 bases. Germline V gene sequence: CDR1 MGHRA, CDR2 YSYEKL. DNA of the CDR3: TGCGCCAGCAGTCTCAAGGAGGGGTTCAACACTGAAGCTTTCTTT. Amino acid sequence: CASSLKEGFNTEAFF.